The source of this TCR beta chain is a study of T cell responses to AZD1222 COVID-19 vaccine. Of note for this clone: Its antigen is unknown.

Deletions cut 7 bases from V and 2 bases from J, with 15 bases between. The CDR3 runs to 15 residues. Germline CDR1 is LNHDA and CDR2 is SQIVND (reference sequence). Study-wide results and limits: Targets within unmutated variant regions were reportedly found for nearly half of spike-specific TCRs. AZD1222 recipients seropositive at baseline numbered only 6 or 7.

Using immunoSEQ multiplex PCR, the repertoire was profiled, and TCRdb retains in-frame clones only, with some absent. The sample holds 93,000 or so clones; roughly 89% are singletons and the top ten take 45% to 50%. The material sequenced was peripheral blood, taken on day 0 of AZD1222 vaccination. The chain carries TRBV19 and TRBJ1-5; weak D call: TRBD1 (5 bases). This sequence was found in an adult in good health. The CDR3 loop reads CASTSQGTGNQPQHF. The DNA for the CDR3 is TGTGCCAGTACCTCTCAAGGGACGGGCAATCAGCCCCAGCATTTT. Full variable domain (remainder filled in from reference TRBV19 and TRBJ1-5): DGGITQSPKYLFRKEGQNVTLSCEQNLNHDAMYWYRQDPGQGLRLIYYSQIVNDFQKGDIAEGYSVSREKKESFPLTVTSAQKNPTAFYLCASTSQGTGNQPQHFGDGTRLSIL.